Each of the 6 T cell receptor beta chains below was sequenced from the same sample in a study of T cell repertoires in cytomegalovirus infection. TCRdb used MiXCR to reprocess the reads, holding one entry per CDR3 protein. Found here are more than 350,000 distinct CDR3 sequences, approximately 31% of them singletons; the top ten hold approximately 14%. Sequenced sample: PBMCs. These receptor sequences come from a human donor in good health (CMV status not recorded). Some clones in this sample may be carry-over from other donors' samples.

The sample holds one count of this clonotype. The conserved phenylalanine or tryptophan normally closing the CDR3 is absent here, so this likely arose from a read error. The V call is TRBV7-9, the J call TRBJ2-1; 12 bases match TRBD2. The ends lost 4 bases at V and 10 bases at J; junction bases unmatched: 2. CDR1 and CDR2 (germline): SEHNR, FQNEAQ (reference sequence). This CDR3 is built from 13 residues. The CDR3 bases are TGTGCCAGCAGCTGGGGGACTAGCGGGGAGCAGTTCTTA. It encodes CASSWGTSGEQFL.

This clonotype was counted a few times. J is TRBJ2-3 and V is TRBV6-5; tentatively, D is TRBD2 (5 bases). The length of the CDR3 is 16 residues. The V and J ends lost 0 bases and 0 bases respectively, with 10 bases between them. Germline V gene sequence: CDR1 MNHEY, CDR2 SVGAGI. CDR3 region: CASSYSEVSSTDTQYF. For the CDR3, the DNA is TGTGCCAGCAGTTACTCGGAGGTCTCTAGCACAGATACGCAGTATTTT.

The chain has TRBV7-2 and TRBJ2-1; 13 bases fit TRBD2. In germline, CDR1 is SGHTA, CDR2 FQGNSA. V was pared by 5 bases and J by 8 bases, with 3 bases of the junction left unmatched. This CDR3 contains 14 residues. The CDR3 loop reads CASSKTSGGYEQFF. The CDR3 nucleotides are TGTGCCAGCAGCAAGACTAGCGGGGGGTATGAGCAGTTCTTC.

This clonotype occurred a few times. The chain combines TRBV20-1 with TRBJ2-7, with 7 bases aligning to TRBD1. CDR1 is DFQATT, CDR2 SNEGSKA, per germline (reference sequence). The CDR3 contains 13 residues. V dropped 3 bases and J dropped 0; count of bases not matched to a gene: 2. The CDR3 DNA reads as TGCAGTGCTAGTGGGACAGACTCCTACGAGCAGTACTTC. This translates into CSASGTDSYEQYF.

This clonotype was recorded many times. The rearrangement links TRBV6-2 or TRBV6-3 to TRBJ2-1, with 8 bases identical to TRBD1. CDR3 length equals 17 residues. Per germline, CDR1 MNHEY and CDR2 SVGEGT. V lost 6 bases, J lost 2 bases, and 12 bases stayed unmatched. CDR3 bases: TGTGCCAGCAGCCAGGAGCGACAGGGGTTGGCCTACAATGAGCAGTTCTTC. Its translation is CASSQERQGLAYNEQFF.

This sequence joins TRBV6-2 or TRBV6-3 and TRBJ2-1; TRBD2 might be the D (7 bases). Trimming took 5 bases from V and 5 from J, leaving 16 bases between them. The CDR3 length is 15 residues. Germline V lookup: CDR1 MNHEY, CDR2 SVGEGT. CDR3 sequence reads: CASSKSGGINNEQFF. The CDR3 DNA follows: TGTGCCAGCAGTAAGTCGGGGGGCATTAACAATGAGCAGTTCTTC.